The present T cell receptor (beta chain) was sequenced within a study of blood T cell repertoires in COVID-19. Cohorts were assigned according to the clinical history that participants reported. What the recovered Cohort 3 donors had was two negative PCRs, clearance, or symptom resolution. Trimming removed 5 bases from V and 1 base from J, with 9 bases in between. CDR3 length: 14 residues. CDR1 is SGHTS, CDR2 YDEGEE, per germline. The table came from immunoSEQ multiplex PCR; TCRdb's copy has only in-frame clones and leaves some out. The sample has fewer than 300,000 clones, 85% to 90% seen once; the top ten hold over 7.5%.

The chain has TRBV5-8 and TRBJ2-2; no firm D call. The receptor comes from a man aged 40-55 years who had recovered from COVID-19. Material for sequencing was PBMCs or T cells enriched from blood (not recorded which). The CDR3 here is CASRNRQNTGELFF. CDR3 in DNA: TGTGCCAGCAGAAACCGACAGAACACCGGGGAGCTGTTTTTT.